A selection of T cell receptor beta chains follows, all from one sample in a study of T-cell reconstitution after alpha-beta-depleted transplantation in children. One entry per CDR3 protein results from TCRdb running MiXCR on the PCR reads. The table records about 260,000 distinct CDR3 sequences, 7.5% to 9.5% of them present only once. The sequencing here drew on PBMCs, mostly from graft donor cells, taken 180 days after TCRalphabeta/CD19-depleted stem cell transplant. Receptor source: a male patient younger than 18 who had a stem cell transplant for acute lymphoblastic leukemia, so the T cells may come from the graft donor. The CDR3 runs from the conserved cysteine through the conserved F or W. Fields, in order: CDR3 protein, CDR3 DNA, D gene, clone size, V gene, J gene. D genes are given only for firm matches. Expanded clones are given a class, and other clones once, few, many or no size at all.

CDR3aa: CASGLGQGYNEQFF
CDR3nt: TGTGCTAGTGGTTTGGGACAGGGTTACAATGAGCAGTTCTTC
d_gene: TRBD1
abundance: many
v_gene: TRBV12-5
j_gene: TRBJ2-1

CDR3aa: CASSLTDSSNEKLFF
CDR3nt: TGTGCCAGCAGCTTAACGGACAGCTCTAATGAAAAACTGTTTTTT
d_gene: NA
abundance: many
v_gene: TRBV7-9
j_gene: TRBJ1-4

CDR3aa: CASSVGIQGLIQETQYF
CDR3nt: TGTGCCAGCAGCGTAGGAATACAGGGGTTGATCCAAGAGACCCAGTACTTC
d_gene: TRBD1
abundance: many
v_gene: TRBV9
j_gene: TRBJ2-5

CDR3aa: CAIKGQGVEETQYF
CDR3nt: TGTGCCATCAAAGGACAGGGGGTAGAAGAGACCCAGTACTTC
d_gene: TRBD1
abundance: many
v_gene: TRBV10-3
j_gene: TRBJ2-5

CDR3aa: CSAFTPNTGELFF
CDR3nt: TGCAGTGCTTTTACACCGAACACCGGGGAGCTGTTTTTT
d_gene: NA
abundance: many
v_gene: TRBV20-1
j_gene: TRBJ2-2

CDR3aa: CSAARDRGGNTQYF
CDR3nt: TGCAGTGCCGCCCGGGACAGGGGGGGAAATACGCAGTATTTT
d_gene: TRBD1
abundance: many
v_gene: TRBV20-1
j_gene: TRBJ2-3

CDR3aa: CASSPNFSTGELFF
CDR3nt: TGTGCCAGCAGCCCCAACTTCTCCACCGGGGAGCTGTTTTTT
d_gene: NA
abundance: many
v_gene: TRBV11-2
j_gene: TRBJ2-2

CDR3aa: CASSGGLAGGPVYEQYF
CDR3nt: TGTGCCAGCAGTGGGGGACTAGCGGGAGGGCCCGTCTACGAGCAGTACTTC
d_gene: TRBD2
abundance: many
v_gene: TRBV25-1
j_gene: TRBJ2-7

CDR3aa: CASSKATQGANTGELFF
CDR3nt: TGTGCCAGCAGCAAAGCTACGCAGGGGGCGAACACCGGGGAGCTGTTTTTT
d_gene: NA
abundance: NA
v_gene: TRBV21-1
j_gene: TRBJ2-2

CDR3aa: CSSDPGAEETQYF
CDR3nt: TGCAGCTCAGATCCGGGGGCCGAAGAGACCCAGTACTTC
d_gene: NA
abundance: NA
v_gene: TRBV29-1
j_gene: TRBJ2-5

CDR3aa: CASSPGTSGFNEQFF
CDR3nt: TGTGCCAGCAGCCCGGGGACTAGCGGGTTCAATGAGCAGTTCTTC
d_gene: TRBD2
abundance: many
v_gene: TRBV7-2
j_gene: TRBJ2-1